Below, 28 T cell receptor beta chains from the same sample are listed, as sequenced in a study of blood T cell repertoires in COVID-19. Libraries were prepared by immunoSEQ multiplex PCR; TCRdb keeps only in-frame clonotypes and omits some of them. The sample gives roughly 280,000 clones, around 91% of which show up once; roughly 2.5% is in the top ten. Source material: PBMCs or T cells enriched from blood (not recorded which). Receptors originate from a woman under 30 who had recovered from COVID-19.

The V and J genes are TRBV6-5 and TRBJ2-7; TRBD1 is a possible D gene (6 bases). Germline V gene sequence: CDR1 MNHEY, CDR2 SVGAGI. The CDR3 is made up of 13 amino acids. V dropped 2 bases and J dropped 5 bases, with 10 bases sitting between them. The CDR3 DNA reads as TGTGCCAGCAGTTACCTTCGACAGGACGAGCAGTACTTC. Amino acid sequence: CASSYLRQDEQYF.

The J gene is TRBJ2-5, the V gene TRBV15; tentative D call: TRBD2 (6 bases). Per germline, CDR1 LNHNV and CDR2 YYDKDF (reference sequence). The CDR3 runs 15 residues. V was pared by 4 bases and J by 4 bases, with 16 bases between. The CDR3 region has the DNA TGTGCCACCAGCAATTGGCGGGACCAGGTAGAGACCCAGTACTTC. Residues: CATSNWRDQVETQYF.

In DNA, the CDR3 is TGTGCCAGCAGTCAAGACAGTTACTTCTCCTACGAGCAGTACTTC. Its protein product is CASSQDSYFSYEQYF. This chain joins TRBV28 and TRBJ2-7; D might be TRBD1 (5 bases). Trimming pared 5 bases from V and 0 bases from J, leaving 14 bases between. From germline, CDR1 is MDHEN and CDR2 SYDVKM. The CDR3 runs 15 residues.

This clone was seen more than once but under ten times. The chain employs TRBV5-4 and TRBJ2-1, with D unresolved. The CDR3 has 11 amino acids. Deletions cut 4 bases from V and 5 bases from J, with 4 bases between. Germline-derived CDR1 and CDR2 are SGHNT and YYREEE (reference sequence). This CDR3 is CASSQNNEQFF. CDR3 nucleotide sequence: TGTGCCAGCAGCCAAAACAATGAGCAGTTCTTC.

The chain recombines TRBV27 with TRBJ2-7; the match to TRBD1 covers 7 bases. The germline CDR1 and CDR2 sequences are MNHEY and SMNVEV (reference sequence). The trim removed 3 bases at V and 4 bases at J, leaving 3 bases unmatched. The CDR3 is 13 residues long. The CDR3 DNA follows: TGTGCCAGCAGTTTCTTACAGGGGTACGAGCAGTACTTC. This gives the protein CASSFLQGYEQYF.

The chain has TRBV25-1 and TRBJ1-1; 7 bases are shared with TRBD1. The CDR3 runs to 15 residues. J was trimmed by 5 bases and V by 1 base; bases with no gene match: 7. CDR1 and CDR2 (germline): MGHDK, SYGVNS. The CDR3 DNA reads TGTGCCAGCAGTGAATTGTTCAGGGGGAGGACTGAAGCTTTCTTT. This sequence encodes CASSELFRGRTEAFF.

The CDR3 spells CASSAPGGQGNYGYTF. CDR3 bases: TGTGCCAGCAGTGCCCCGGGGGGACAGGGGAACTATGGCTACACCTTC. The rearrangement uses TRBV6-1 and TRBJ1-2; 10 bases fit TRBD1. CDR3 length equals 16 residues. The V gene end was trimmed by 4 bases and the J gene end by 2 bases; junction bases not matched to a gene: 7. Germline V lookup: CDR1 MNHNS, CDR2 SASEGT.

J is TRBJ2-7 and V is TRBV15; 8 bases fit TRBD1. The CDR3 covers 17 residues. The V gene end was trimmed by 2 bases and the J gene end by 5 bases; junction bases not matched to a gene: 14. Germline V gives CDR1 LNHNV, CDR2 YYDKDF (reference sequence). This CDR3 reads CATSRSSDREWRDEQYF. The CDR3 region has the DNA TGTGCCACCAGCAGATCTTCGGACAGGGAGTGGAGGGACGAGCAGTACTTC.

This chain links TRBV7-6 with TRBJ1-2; TRBD1 agrees at 9 bases. The V segment lost 3 bases and the J segment 8 bases; nucleotides outside the gene matches: 4. The CDR3 spans 13 residues. CDR1 is SGHVS and CDR2 is FNYEAQ in the germline V gene. CDR3 loop: CASSLGQGTGYTF. The CDR3, as DNA: TGTGCCAGCAGCTTGGGACAGGGTACCGGCTACACCTTC.

The chain employs TRBV9 and TRBJ1-2; 8 nucleotides match TRBD1. There are 14 residues in the CDR3. CDR1 SGDLS and CDR2 YYNGEE come from the germline V gene. V shed 4 bases, J shed 3 bases, and the junction held 5 bases outside the gene matches. The CDR3 DNA follows: TGTGCCAGCAGCCGCGGACAGGGTGACTATGGCTACACCTTC. Protein: CASSRGQGDYGYTF.

The V call is TRBV6-1, the J call TRBJ1-2; D is ambiguous. V was clipped by 0 bases and J by 2 bases, with 7 bases between them. The germline CDR1 and CDR2 sequences are MNHNS and SASEGT. CDR3 length equals 14 residues. The CDR3 is CASSEAGPNYGYTF. The CDR3 nucleotides read TGTGCCAGCAGTGAAGCTGGCCCGAACTATGGCTACACCTTC.

The chain joins TRBV3-1 (or the pseudogene TRBV3-2) to TRBJ1-4, with TRBD1 identical over 8 bases. CDR1 is LGHDT, CDR2 YNNKEL, per germline (reference sequence). The CDR3 is 14 residues long. J was trimmed by 8 bases and V by 5 bases; bases with no gene match: 7. The CDR3 reads CASSAPGGWEKLFF. In DNA, the CDR3 is TGTGCCAGCAGCGCCCCAGGGGGCTGGGAAAAACTGTTTTTT.

The chain is built from TRBV5-8 and TRBJ1-3; 7 nucleotides align to TRBD1. V lost 7 bases and J lost 2; bases outside the gene matches: 6. The CDR3 totals 14 residues. CDR1 and CDR2 from the germline V gene are SGHTS and YDEGEE. CDR3 loop: CASSKGAPGNTIYF. DNA of the CDR3: TGTGCCAGCTCTAAGGGGGCCCCTGGAAACACCATATATTTT.

The chain joins TRBV11-2 to TRBJ2-1; D is possibly TRBD2 (6 bases). Germline CDR1 is SGHAT and CDR2 is FQNNGV. The CDR3 is 14 amino acids. The ends were cut back, 4 bases at V and 5 bases at J, with 12 bases in the middle. The CDR3 loop is CASSYPGVNNEQFF. The DNA of the CDR3 is TGTGCCAGCAGCTACCCGGGGGTTAACAATGAGCAGTTCTTC. The variable domain in full, completed from reference TRBV11-2 and TRBJ2-1, reads EAGVAQSPRYKIIEKRQSVAFWCNPISGHATLYWYQQILGQGPKLLIQFQNNGVVDDSQLPKDRFSAERLKGVDSTLKIQPAKLEDSAVYLCASSYPGVNNEQFFGPGTRLTVL.

The chain couples TRBV19 to TRBJ1-1; possible D gene TRBD1, 5 bases. The CDR3 is 14 amino acids. V was shortened by 7 bases and J by 6 bases, with 18 bases between the two germline ends. Germline V gene data show CDR1 as LNHDA and CDR2 as SQIVND (reference sequence). CDR3 nucleotides: TGTGCCAGTACTCTGTATAGGGGCGGACCTGAAGCTTTCTTT. This translates into CASTLYRGGPEAFF.

This chain joins TRBV6-2 or TRBV6-3 and TRBJ1-2; TRBD1 agrees at 7 bases. Per the germline V gene, CDR1 is MNHEY and CDR2 is SVGEGT. Trimming cost V 6 bases and J 5 bases; bases outside gene matches: 3. This CDR3 has 12 amino acids. CDR3 in DNA: TGTGCCAGCAGCAAGGGACAGTATGGCTACACCTTC. It codes for CASSKGQYGYTF.

This chain connects TRBV29-1 to TRBJ2-7; tentatively, D is TRBD1 (5 bases). The CDR3 consists of 15 residues. The ends were cut back, 0 bases at V and 0 bases at J, with 12 bases in the middle. In germline, CDR1 is SQVTM, CDR2 ANQGSEA. The DNA of the CDR3 is TGCAGCGTTGAAGAAAGACAGCAAAGCTCCTACGAGCAGTACTTC. As protein: CSVEERQQSSYEQYF.

V usage is TRBV29-1 and J usage is TRBJ2-1; D is unclear. There are 11 residues in the CDR3. The germline CDR1 and CDR2 sequences are SQVTM and ANQGSEA. The V and J ends lost 3 bases and 9 bases respectively, with 9 bases between them. DNA of the CDR3: TGCAGCGTTGAGAGAACGCGTGAGCAGTTCTTC. This gives the protein CSVERTREQFF.

The rearrangement links TRBV10-1 to TRBJ1-6, with D unclear. Germline CDR1 and CDR2: WNHNN and SYGVQD (reference sequence). This CDR3 comprises 13 residues. The V gene lost 1 base and the J gene lost 10 bases, with 8 bases spanning the gap. CDR3 DNA sequence: TGCGCCAGCAGTGAGTTCGGAGGCTCACCCCTCCACTTT. The encoded protein is CASSEFGGSPLHF.

V is TRBV2 and J is TRBJ1-3, with 8 bases fitting TRBD1. In germline, CDR1 is SNHLY, CDR2 FYNNEI. The CDR3 has 17 amino acids. With V trimmed by 2 bases and J by 2 bases, 8 bases remained unmatched. CDR3 in amino acids: CASSELSQGAPGNTIYF. The CDR3 nucleotides are TGTGCCAGCAGTGAACTCTCGCAGGGGGCGCCTGGAAACACCATATATTTT.

The rearrangement uses TRBV9 and TRBJ2-2; D not certain. The CDR3 covers 13 residues. Trimming stripped 0 bases from V and 5 bases from J, with 5 bases between. Germline assignment: CDR1 SGDLS and CDR2 YYNGEE. The CDR3 DNA follows: TGTGCCAGCAGCGTAGCTACGACCGGGGAGCTGTTTTTT. This codes for CASSVATTGELFF.

The chain combines TRBV28 with TRBJ2-3, with 7 bases identical to TRBD2. The CDR3 contains 16 residues. V was pared by 5 bases and J by 5 bases, with 13 bases of the junction left unmatched. The germline V gene has CDR1 MDHEN and CDR2 SYDVKM. The CDR3 loop is CASSPAGAGIVDTQYF. The CDR3 bases are TGTGCCAGCAGTCCCGCCGGAGCGGGGATCGTAGATACGCAGTATTTT.

The V and J genes are TRBV10-3 and TRBJ2-2; D is uncertain. This CDR3 is 14 amino acids long. V gave up 6 bases and J gave up 1 base, with 9 bases separating them. Germline V gives CDR1 ENHRY, CDR2 SYGVKD. CDR3 DNA sequence: TGTGCCATCAGCCCACGACAGAACACCGGGGAGCTGTTTTTT. This codes for CAISPRQNTGELFF.

The rearrangement joins TRBV3-1 (or the pseudogene TRBV3-2) to TRBJ2-5; TRBD2 matches 10 bases. The CDR3 extends over 15 amino acids. Trimming cost V 6 bases and J 5 bases; bases outside gene matches: 9. Germline V gene sequence: CDR1 LGHDT, CDR2 YNNKEL (reference sequence). The CDR3: CASSKAGGVAETQYF. The CDR3 DNA follows: TGTGCCAGCAGTAAAGCGGGGGGGGTCGCGGAGACCCAGTACTTC.

This clone was observed once. V is TRBV11-2 and J is TRBJ1-1; D possibly corresponds to TRBD1 (6 bases). V was clipped by 5 bases and J by 1 base, with 14 bases between them. The germline CDR1 and CDR2 sequences are SGHAT and FQNNGV. CDR3 size: 15 residues. CDR3 sequence reads: CASSPRQAWNTEAFF. CDR3 DNA sequence: TGTGCCAGCAGCCCACGACAGGCTTGGAACACTGAAGCTTTCTTT.

This clone was detected only once. In DNA form, the CDR3 reads TGTGCCAGCAGCGTAGGGAGCCCCGGGGGTACTGGAAACACCATATATTTT. This translates into CASSVGSPGGTGNTIYF. This chain uses TRBV9 with TRBJ1-3, with a possible D match to TRBD1 (5 bases). With 0 bases removed from V and 2 bases from J, the gap between germline ends came to 15 bases. The CDR3 has 17 residues. Per germline, CDR1 SGDLS and CDR2 YYNGEE.

The chain links TRBV6-2 or TRBV6-3 to TRBJ2-1; TRBD2 agrees at 10 bases. J was trimmed by 3 bases and V by 0 bases; bases with no gene match: 5. Looked up from germline, CDR1 is MNHEY and CDR2 is SVGEGT. The CDR3 totals 17 residues. The CDR3 nucleotides are TGTGCCAGCAGTTACTCGCCTAGCGGGGGAATCTACAATGAGCAGTTCTTC. Protein sequence: CASSYSPSGGIYNEQFF.

V usage is TRBV25-1 and J usage is TRBJ2-5; D possibly corresponds to TRBD2 (7 bases). The germline V gene encodes CDR1 MGHDK and CDR2 SYGVNS. V lost 6 bases, J lost 10 bases, and 24 bases lay in between. This CDR3 is 15 amino acids long. The CDR3 here is CASSDLAGASGSQYF. CDR3 in DNA: TGTGCCAGCAGCGACTTGGCGGGGGCGTCAGGGAGCCAGTACTTC.